This entry lists 18 T cell receptor beta chains sequenced from one sample in a study of blood T cell repertoires in COVID-19. Measured with immunoSEQ multiplex PCR; TCRdb has only the in-frame clones, and not every one. In the table there are 150,000 to 200,000 clones, approximately 90% of which are singletons. Sequencing was performed on PBMCs or T cells enriched from blood (not recorded which). The receptor set was obtained from a woman between 45 and 60 years old who had recovered from COVID-19.

This clone was recorded once. The rearrangement joins TRBV24-1 to TRBJ1-2; no reliable D call. CDR1 and CDR2 from the germline V gene are KGHDR and SFDVKD. The CDR3 contains 15 residues. Trimming left V 5 bases short and J 2 bases short, with 14 bases between. The CDR3 spells CATSVRVLGNYGYTF. CDR3 DNA: TGTGCCACCAGTGTTAGAGTCTTGGGCAACTATGGCTACACCTTC.

This chain connects TRBV7-2 to TRBJ1-2; D unclear. The CDR3 runs 12 residues. V was cut by 2 bases and J by 5 bases, with 6 bases left in between. The germline V gene encodes CDR1 SGHTA and CDR2 FQGNSA. The chain's CDR3 is CASSLLAYGYTF. In DNA form, the CDR3 reads TGTGCCAGCAGCTTACTAGCTTATGGCTACACCTTC.

This clone appeared once. V gene TRBV5-5 combines with J gene TRBJ1-1; tentative D call: TRBD1 (5 bases). Germline V lookup: CDR1 SGHKS, CDR2 YYEKEE (reference sequence). There are 16 residues in the CDR3. Trimming removed 2 bases from V and 3 bases from J, with 17 bases in between. Written as DNA, the CDR3 is TGTGCCAGCAGCTTACTAGGGGCAGGGAGGGACACTGAAGCTTTCTTT. This codes for CASSLLGAGRDTEAFF.

V and J are TRBV6-2 or TRBV6-3 and TRBJ2-3; D gene ambiguous. There are 14 residues in the CDR3. V was shortened by 4 bases and J by 0 bases, with 8 bases between the two germline ends. In germline, CDR1 is MNHEY, CDR2 SVGEGT. The CDR3 nucleotides are TGTGCCAGCAGTTCCGGTGCTAGCACAGATACGCAGTATTTT. Translating it yields CASSSGASTDTQYF.

This rearrangement joins TRBV3-1 (or the pseudogene TRBV3-2) to TRBJ2-7, with no clear D. The V gene's germline CDR1 is LGHDT and CDR2 YNNKEL (reference sequence). The CDR3 extends over 16 amino acids. V was trimmed by 2 bases and J by 0 bases, leaving 14 bases between them. The CDR3 is CASSQSIRLSSYEQYF. Written as DNA, the CDR3 is TGTGCCAGCAGCCAATCGATTCGGTTAAGCTCCTACGAGCAGTACTTC.

The chain's CDR3 is CASSPRAGGSGNTIYF. CDR3 DNA sequence: TGTGCCAGCAGCCCCAGAGCGGGGGGCAGTGGAAACACCATATATTTT. The chain has TRBV9 and TRBJ1-3; possible D gene TRBD1, 6 bases. CDR1 SGDLS and CDR2 YYNGEE come from the germline V gene. The V and J ends lost 4 bases and 3 bases respectively, with 17 bases between them. The CDR3 sequence is 16 residues long.

V and J are TRBV11-1 and TRBJ1-1; D may be TRBD1 (5 bases). CDR1 and CDR2 from the germline V gene are SGHAT and FQDESV (reference sequence). The CDR3 has 14 amino acids. Trimming cost V 5 bases and J 0 bases, with 10 bases left between them. The CDR3: CASSRQFMNTEAFF. The CDR3 region has the DNA TGTGCCAGCAGCCGACAGTTCATGAACACTGAAGCTTTCTTT.

The rearrangement links TRBV24-1 to TRBJ2-3; 10 bases align to TRBD1. The junction had 3 bases not matched to a gene; V was cut back by 9 bases and J by 1 base. The CDR3 runs to 14 residues. Germline CDR1 reads KGHDR; CDR2 reads SFDVKD. The DNA for the CDR3 is TGTGCCACCGGGACAGGGGATCGCACAGATACGCAGTATTTT. Protein sequence: CATGTGDRTDTQYF.

This clone has only one observation. V usage is TRBV12-3 or TRBV12-4 and J usage is TRBJ2-2; D is perhaps TRBD2 (6 bases). Between the trimmed V and J ends, which lost 11 bases and 6 bases, there was a span of 10 bases. This CDR3 contains 11 residues. CDR3 sequence: CAVREAGELFF. DNA of the CDR3: TGTGCCGTCAGGGAGGCCGGGGAGCTGTTTTTT.

This clone occurred a few times. The rearrangement joins TRBV5-8 to TRBJ1-6; D gene ambiguous. Germline loops: CDR1 SGHTS, CDR2 YDEGEE. The CDR3 length is 15 residues. Trimming shortened V by 4 bases and J by 6 bases, and 14 bases separated the two germline ends. The DNA for the CDR3 is TGTGCCAGCAGCACCAGAATCCTCCGTAATTCACCCCTCCACTTT. It codes for CASSTRILRNSPLHF.

The chain carries TRBV10-3 and TRBJ2-7; 9 bases line up with TRBD1. The length of the CDR3 is 17 residues. Germline V CDR1 and CDR2: ENHRY, SYGVKD. V lost 7 bases to trimming and J lost 6 bases; unmatched junction nucleotides: 19. The CDR3 coding sequence is TGTGCCATCACCGATCAACCCGGGACAGGGAATTCAGGCGAGCAGTACTTC. Encoded protein: CAITDQPGTGNSGEQYF.

The chain couples TRBV11-3 to TRBJ2-7; TRBD1 matches 9 bases. The CDR3 has 14 amino acids. Germline assignment: CDR1 SGHNT and CDR2 YENEEA. Trimming at V came to 3 bases and at J to 5 bases, leaving 5 bases not matched to a gene. This CDR3 is CASSLGQGGHEQYF. The CDR3, as DNA: TGTGCCAGCAGCTTGGGACAGGGAGGCCACGAGCAGTACTTC.

The chain combines TRBV7-2 with TRBJ2-3, with 7 bases identical to TRBD2. CDR1 SGHTA and CDR2 FQGNSA come from the germline V gene. Trimming removed 1 base from V and 2 bases from J; junction bases left unmatched: 3. This CDR3 spans 15 amino acids. In DNA form, the CDR3 reads TGTGCCAGCAGCTTAGGGGGGGGAATCACAGATACGCAGTATTTT. The encoded protein is CASSLGGGITDTQYF.

The rearrangement links TRBV15 to TRBJ2-1, with 9 bases that match TRBD1. Germline-derived CDR1 and CDR2 are LNHNV and YYDKDF (reference sequence). With V trimmed by 3 bases and J by 3 bases, 0 bases remained unmatched. The CDR3 extends over 14 amino acids. The CDR3 loop is CATSRDRGYNEQFF. CDR3 nucleotides: TGTGCCACCAGCAGGGACAGGGGCTACAATGAGCAGTTCTTC.

The CDR3 loop reads CSVEGRNWGYTF. The CDR3 DNA reads as TGCAGCGTTGAGGGCAGGAACTGGGGCTACACCTTC. The chain uses TRBV29-1 and TRBJ1-2; D remains unclear. V was cut by 3 bases and J by 8 bases, with 13 bases left in between. This CDR3 spans 12 amino acids. Germline CDR1 reads SQVTM; CDR2 reads ANQGSEA.

The rearrangement links TRBV19 to TRBJ2-1, with TRBD1 identical over 7 bases. Per germline, CDR1 LNHDA and CDR2 SQIVND (reference sequence). V lost 4 bases and J lost 7; bases outside the gene matches: 4. CDR3 length equals 13 residues. This CDR3 is CASSRDRWNEQFF. CDR3 coding DNA: TGTGCCAGTAGTAGGGACAGATGGAATGAGCAGTTCTTC.

A single count supports this clone. The chain uses TRBV30 and TRBJ1-5, with D hard to call. Germline V CDR1 and CDR2: GTSNPN, SVGIG (reference sequence). The germline V and J ends were trimmed by 2 bases and 0 bases, with 17 bases remaining between them. CDR3 length: 17 residues. The CDR3 protein is CAWSPRLGQYSNQPQHF. The CDR3 DNA follows: TGTGCCTGGAGTCCCAGGTTGGGTCAGTATAGCAATCAGCCCCAGCATTTT.

The CDR3 DNA reads TGTGCCAGCAGCCCACTACCGAACACTGAAGCTTTCTTT. It encodes CASSPLPNTEAFF. This chain uses TRBV11-3 with TRBJ1-1, with no clear D. Trimming pared 5 bases from V and 1 base from J, leaving 8 bases between. The CDR3 sequence is 13 residues long. Germline CDR1 is SGHNT and CDR2 is YENEEA.